Following are 21 T cell receptor beta chains from one sample sequenced in a study of T cell responses to AZD1222 COVID-19 vaccine (dated by TCRdb to about 2021). In light of the paper, this sample's time point label describes: baseline before first vaccination. The method behind the library was the immunoSEQ multiplex PCR assay. In its TCRdb copy, this immuneACCESS table keeps in-frame sequences only and misses some clones. Where compared with another copy, unresolved V genes explain less than half of these, and the others have no known cause. The sample table lists some 120,000 clones, 88% of them with a count of one. The ten top clones hold roughly 4.5% of the sample. The source was peripheral blood, collected on day 0 of AZD1222 vaccination. The receptor source for this set is an adult in good health.

This clone was recorded a few times. This chain connects TRBV5-4 to TRBJ2-7; TRBD1 matches 10 bases. With V trimmed by 6 bases and J by 5 bases, 5 bases remained unmatched. This CDR3 region has 13 residues. Germline V gives CDR1 SGHNT, CDR2 YYREEE (reference sequence). The CDR3 is CASTRQGADEQYF. The DNA for the CDR3 is TGTGCCAGCACCAGACAGGGGGCCGACGAGCAGTACTTC.

The chain employs TRBV4-1 and TRBJ1-6; TRBD1 is a possible D gene (6 bases). V lost 0 bases to trimming and J lost 9 bases, with 15 bases between them. The CDR3 extends over 16 amino acids. CDR1 is MGHRA and CDR2 is YSYEKL in the germline V gene. The CDR3 DNA sequence: TGCGCCAGCAGCCAAGATCAGGGGCTTTATGGTTCACCCCTCCACTTT. Translated, it gives CASSQDQGLYGSPLHF.

V gene TRBV9 combines with J gene TRBJ2-2; D may be TRBD1 or TRBD2 (6 bases each). Germline V gene data show CDR1 as SGDLS and CDR2 as YYNGEE. The CDR3 consists of 15 residues. Trimming left V 2 bases short and J 1 base short, with 9 bases between. The CDR3 coding sequence is TGTGCCAGCAGCGTCGAGGGGGGGAACACCGGGGAGCTGTTTTTT. Translating gives CASSVEGGNTGELFF.

V and J are TRBV10-3 and TRBJ1-2, with 8 bases identical to TRBD1. Unmatched junction bases numbered 9, after V lost 10 bases and J lost 2 bases. CDR1 is ENHRY and CDR2 is SYGVKD in the germline V gene. This CDR3 comprises 14 residues. Here the CDR3 reads CATRAGGANYGYTF. The CDR3 nucleotides are TGTGCCACCAGGGCAGGGGGCGCGAACTATGGCTACACCTTC.

The chain is built from TRBV5-1 and TRBJ1-4; a possible D gene is TRBD1 (6 bases). CDR3 length equals 15 residues. From germline, CDR1 is SGHRS and CDR2 YFSETQ. Trimming cost V 4 bases and J 6 bases, with 16 bases left between them. The CDR3 DNA sequence: TGCGCCAGCAGCCCCCCGACAGGAGAGCATGAAAAACTGTTTTTT. This gives the protein CASSPPTGEHEKLFF.

V gene TRBV4-3 combines with J gene TRBJ1-4; D unclear. This CDR3 has 14 amino acids. Trimming pared 4 bases from V and 0 bases from J, leaving 6 bases between. Germline V gene sequence: CDR1 LGHNA, CDR2 YSLEER. This chain's CDR3 is CASSPVATNEKLFF. The CDR3 nucleotides are TGCGCCAGCAGCCCGGTAGCAACTAATGAAAAACTGTTTTTT.

The CDR3 DNA follows: TGCGCCAGCAGCTTGCAGGGCTGGGGGGAGACCCAGTACTTC. This encodes CASSLQGWGETQYF. The chain couples TRBV5-1 to TRBJ2-5; D tentatively fits TRBD1 or TRBD2 (5 bases each). The CDR3 extends over 14 amino acids. CDR1 and CDR2 (germline): SGHRS, YFSETQ. Trimming took off 1 base at V and 5 bases at J, with 12 bases between the two ends.

J is TRBJ2-7 and V is TRBV19, with a tentative D call TRBD2 (5 bases). CDR1 LNHDA and CDR2 SQIVND come from the germline V gene (reference sequence). CDR3 size: 13 residues. Trimming pared 5 bases from V and 2 bases from J, leaving 10 bases between. The CDR3 here is CASSPDSAYEQYF. Written as DNA, the CDR3 is TGTGCCAGTAGTCCAGATAGCGCCTACGAGCAGTACTTC.

A single count supports this clone. The chain is built from TRBV27 and TRBJ2-1, with D perhaps given as TRBD1 or TRBD2 (5 bases each). This CDR3 has 15 amino acids. Trimming removed 8 bases at V and 8 bases at J, with 22 bases between. Per the germline V gene, CDR1 is MNHEY and CDR2 is SMNVEV (reference sequence). In nucleotides, the CDR3 is TGTGCCAGCTCCTACCCGAGGGCAGGGTCCTATGAGCAGTTCTTC. The encoded protein is CASSYPRAGSYEQFF.

This chain links TRBV5-4 with TRBJ2-7, with TRBD2 matching over 10 bases. V lost 4 bases and J lost 3; bases outside the gene matches: 7. From germline, CDR1 is SGHNT and CDR2 YYREEE (reference sequence). This CDR3 comprises 15 residues. CDR3 nucleotides: TGTGCCAGCAGCCACTGGACTAGCGGAATCTACGAGCAGTACTTC. The encoded protein is CASSHWTSGIYEQYF.

The chain is built from TRBV3-1 (or the pseudogene TRBV3-2) and TRBJ2-1; the match to TRBD2 covers 11 bases. CDR1 is LGHDT and CDR2 is YNNKEL in the germline V gene (reference sequence). This CDR3 has 18 amino acids. V shed 1 base and J 4 bases; nucleotides not matched to a gene: 9. The CDR3 DNA sequence: TGTGCCAGCAGCCAAGTAGCTAGCGGGGGGATTGATTACAATGAGCAGTTCTTC. This translates into CASSQVASGGIDYNEQFF.

The rearrangement uses TRBV10-3 and TRBJ1-1; weak D call: TRBD1 (6 bases). The CDR3 is 15 amino acids. The V gene lost 0 bases and the J gene lost 4 bases, with 12 bases spanning the gap. The germline V gene has CDR1 ENHRY and CDR2 SYGVKD. CDR3 sequence: CAISESAGEGTEAFF. The CDR3 DNA follows: TGTGCCATCAGTGAGTCTGCAGGGGAGGGCACTGAAGCTTTCTTT.

The chain uses TRBV19 and TRBJ2-7, with D possibly matching TRBD1 (5 bases). The CDR3 extends over 13 amino acids. Germline values: CDR1 LNHDA, CDR2 SQIVND (reference sequence). Trimming left V 3 bases short and J 4 bases short, with 10 bases between. CDR3 nucleotides: TGTGCCAGTAGTATCCCAGGGAAATACGAGCAGTACTTC. Residues: CASSIPGKYEQYF.

The chain combines TRBV5-1 with TRBJ2-5; 8 bases match TRBD1. After removal of 7 bases from V and 1 base from J, the junction contained 9 bases not matched to a gene. Per the germline V gene, CDR1 is SGHRS and CDR2 is YFSETQ. The CDR3 length is 15 residues. Here the CDR3 reads CASLGQGATQETQYF. CDR3 nucleotide sequence: TGCGCCAGCCTAGGCCAGGGGGCTACCCAAGAGACCCAGTACTTC.

The chain couples TRBV27 to TRBJ1-2, with D unresolved. Trimming removed 3 bases from V and 2 bases from J, with 7 bases in between. This CDR3 contains 13 residues. Germline assignment: CDR1 MNHEY and CDR2 SMNVEV (reference sequence). CDR3 coding DNA: TGTGCCAGCAGTTTTGGAACCAACTATGGCTACACCTTC. Amino acid sequence: CASSFGTNYGYTF.

This rearrangement joins TRBV2 to TRBJ2-7, with D unresolved. This CDR3 has 13 residues. CDR1 SNHLY and CDR2 FYNNEI come from the germline V gene. Trimming stripped 3 bases from V and 3 bases from J, with 9 bases between. This CDR3 reads CASSEDGFYEQYF. The CDR3 DNA is TGTGCCAGCAGTGAGGACGGGTTCTACGAGCAGTACTTC.

The J gene is TRBJ1-2, the V gene TRBV27; TRBD1 is a possible D gene (5 bases). The CDR3 is 13 amino acids. In germline, CDR1 is MNHEY, CDR2 SMNVEV (reference sequence). The V and J ends lost 9 bases and 6 bases respectively, with 17 bases between them. The CDR3 region has the DNA TGTGCCAGTGGGGGGGTAATTGGCGATGGCTACACCTTC. As protein: CASGGVIGDGYTF.

V usage is TRBV28 and J usage is TRBJ1-5; D call uncertain. The CDR3 covers 15 residues. Trimming took 10 bases from V and 2 from J, leaving 18 bases between them. Germline assignment: CDR1 MDHEN and CDR2 SYDVKM. The CDR3 protein is CATRRGRMGNQPQHF. The CDR3 region has the DNA TGTGCCACCCGGAGAGGCAGGATGGGCAATCAGCCCCAGCATTTT.

The CDR3 loop reads CASSVGQGRYNEQFF. DNA of the CDR3: TGTGCCAGCAGCGTAGGACAGGGCCGCTACAATGAGCAGTTCTTC. V is TRBV9 and J is TRBJ2-1, with TRBD1 matching over 7 bases. Germline V gives CDR1 SGDLS, CDR2 YYNGEE. The CDR3 is made up of 15 amino acids. V dropped 0 bases and J dropped 3; count of bases not matched to a gene: 3.

This sequence joins TRBV5-5 and TRBJ2-1; 10 bases align to TRBD2. This CDR3 region has 15 residues. V lost 0 bases, J lost 6 bases, and 3 bases stayed unmatched. Germline V gene data show CDR1 as SGHKS and CDR2 as YYEKEE (reference sequence). The CDR3 region is CASSLVLAGSNEQFF. The CDR3 DNA reads TGTGCCAGCAGCTTGGTACTAGCGGGGAGCAATGAGCAGTTCTTC.

J is TRBJ2-1 and V is TRBV4-3, with 7 bases aligning to TRBD1. Losses at the gene ends were 4 bases for V and 0 bases for J; bases not matched to a gene: 9. Looked up from germline, CDR1 is LGHNA and CDR2 is YSLEER. The CDR3 is 17 residues long. The DNA for the CDR3 is TGCGCCAGCAGCCGGGACAGTCCGGCGAGCTCCTACAATGAGCAGTTCTTC. This encodes CASSRDSPASSYNEQFF.